Listed here are 15 T cell receptor beta chains from one sample, sequenced in a study of blood T cell repertoires in COVID-19. Clones were sequenced by immunoSEQ multiplex PCR, and TCRdb holds only the in-frame ones, with some missing. This table holds about 6,700 clones, 88% found once. The sequenced sample was peripheral blood. Source of these receptors: a human donor in a cohort sampled during active COVID-19.

The chain has TRBV6-6 and TRBJ2-2; D remains ambiguous. The V end was cut by 7 bases, the J end by 5 bases, with 11 bases between. CDR1 and CDR2 (germline): MNHNY, SVGAGI (reference sequence). The CDR3 is 13 residues long. The CDR3: CASISLPTGELFF. For the CDR3, the DNA is TGTGCCAGCATCTCACTTCCTACCGGGGAGCTGTTTTTT.

V and J are TRBV5-4 and TRBJ2-3; 8 bases align to TRBD2. V shed 7 bases, J shed 5 bases, and the junction held 9 bases outside the gene matches. CDR1 and CDR2 from the germline V gene are SGHNT and YYREEE (reference sequence). The CDR3 covers 14 residues. The CDR3 region is CASSPGGVKDTQYF. The CDR3, as DNA: TGTGCCAGCTCCCCCGGGGGGGTAAAAGATACGCAGTATTTT.

This clone occurred once. The chain employs TRBV7-2 and TRBJ2-1; 7 bases map to TRBD1. The ends lost 4 bases at V and 6 bases at J; junction bases unmatched: 3. This CDR3 has 13 residues. In germline, CDR1 is SGHTA, CDR2 FQGNSA. DNA for the CDR3: TGTGCCAGCAGCTGGGACAGACCCAATGAGCAGTTCTTC. Amino acids: CASSWDRPNEQFF.

The chain has TRBV5-6 and TRBJ1-4; 9 bases align to TRBD1. V shed 2 bases and J 5 bases; nucleotides not matched to a gene: 4. Per germline, CDR1 SGHDT and CDR2 YYEEEE. The CDR3 is 15 residues long. The CDR3 DNA reads as TGTGCCAGCAGCTTCCTCGGGACAGGGAATGAAAAACTGTTTTTT. It codes for CASSFLGTGNEKLFF.

CDR3 loop: CASSFSGSDAEAFF. CDR3 nucleotides: TGTGCCAGCAGTTTTTCGGGGTCGGATGCGGAAGCTTTCTTT. The chain joins TRBV27 to TRBJ1-1; D call uncertain. The V end lost 3 bases, the J end lost 8 bases, and 16 bases lay between the germline ends. This CDR3 contains 14 residues. Germline V gives CDR1 MNHEY, CDR2 SMNVEV (reference sequence).

The chain joins TRBV3-1 (or the pseudogene TRBV3-2) to TRBJ2-7, with D possibly being TRBD2 (6 bases). The CDR3 covers 16 residues. Looked up from germline, CDR1 is LGHDT and CDR2 is YNNKEL (reference sequence). The V end lost 0 bases, the J end lost 4 bases, and 16 bases lay between the germline ends. DNA for the CDR3: TGTGCCAGCAGCCAAGAGAAGTCCAGCGGGTGGTACGAGCAGTACTTC. It specifies CASSQEKSSGWYEQYF.

This sequence joins TRBV6-2 or TRBV6-3 and TRBJ2-7; weak D call: TRBD1 (5 bases). Germline CDR1 MNHEY, CDR2 SVGEGT. The CDR3 runs to 17 residues. V dropped 5 bases and J dropped 2 bases, with 22 bases sitting between them. In nucleotides, the CDR3 is TGTGCCAGCAGTAGCGCCCACATGTCAGGGTCCCCCTACGAGCAGTACTTC. This translates into CASSSAHMSGSPYEQYF.

The genes are TRBV2 and TRBJ2-7; TRBD1 matches 7 bases. The CDR3 consists of 14 residues. The V gene end was trimmed by 7 bases and the J gene end by 2 bases; junction bases not matched to a gene: 8. Germline loops: CDR1 SNHLY, CDR2 FYNNEI. The CDR3 protein is CASKRQGVTYEQYF. The CDR3 nucleotides read TGTGCCAGCAAGCGGCAGGGGGTTACCTACGAGCAGTACTTC.

This sequence joins TRBV7-2 and TRBJ2-1; TRBD2 aligns across 10 bases. The germline gives CDR1 SGHTA, CDR2 FQGNSA. Trimming removed 1 base from V and 3 bases from J; junction bases left unmatched: 9. The CDR3 runs 18 residues. CDR3 region: CASSLVASGGVFYNEQFF. As DNA, the CDR3 is TGTGCCAGCAGCTTAGTAGCTAGCGGGGGTGTATTCTACAATGAGCAGTTCTTC.

The chain employs TRBV5-4 and TRBJ2-7, with 10 bases that match TRBD1. The CDR3 extends over 18 amino acids. V lost 4 bases, J lost 4 bases, and 17 bases stayed unmatched. Looked up from germline, CDR1 is SGHNT and CDR2 is YYREEE (reference sequence). The CDR3 is CASSLTMGAGTGVYEQYF. The CDR3, as DNA: TGTGCCAGCAGCCTCACGATGGGGGCCGGGACAGGGGTTTACGAGCAGTACTTC. Based on the CDR3 plus reference TRBV5-4 and TRBJ2-7, the full variable domain is ETGVTQSPTHLIKTRGQQVTLRCSSQSGHNTVSWYQQALGQGPQFIFQYYREEENGRGNFPPRFSGLQFPNYSSELNVNALELDDSALYLCASSLTMGAGTGVYEQYFGPGTRLTVT.

The chain has TRBV6-6 and TRBJ2-7; 9 bases agree with TRBD2. J was trimmed by 9 bases and V by 5 bases; bases with no gene match: 14. Germline CDR1 MNHNY, CDR2 SVGAGI (reference sequence). This CDR3 spans 15 amino acids. The CDR3 DNA reads TGTGCCAGCAGTAGAGAGGGCGGGAGGGCCGGTTGGCAGTACTTC. Amino acids: CASSREGGRAGWQYF.

This clone was seen only once. The chain carries TRBV6-5 and TRBJ1-3; D possibly corresponds to TRBD1 (5 bases). The CDR3 has 15 residues. V was pared by 5 bases and J by 0 bases, with 11 bases between. Germline CDR1 reads MNHEY; CDR2 reads SVGAGI. CDR3 nucleotide sequence: TGTGCCAGCAGTCGAAGCGACAGCTCTGGAAACACCATATATTTT. Translation gives CASSRSDSSGNTIYF.

V and J are TRBV7-6 and TRBJ2-2, with 9 bases that match TRBD1. With V trimmed by 1 base and J by 2 bases, 8 bases remained unmatched. The CDR3 sequence is 18 residues long. CDR1 is SGHVS, CDR2 FNYEAQ, per germline. The CDR3 region is CASSLEVWGQGNTGELFF. The CDR3 DNA follows: TGTGCCAGCAGCTTAGAGGTTTGGGGACAGGGAAACACCGGGGAGCTGTTTTTT.

The chain employs TRBV24-1 and TRBJ1-4, with 9 bases matching TRBD1. The length of the CDR3 is 14 residues. Trimming removed 5 bases from V and 12 bases from J; junction bases left unmatched: 9. Germline CDR1 reads KGHDR; CDR2 reads SFDVKD. CDR3 residues: CATSGDRAPSELFF. CDR3 bases: TGTGCCACCAGTGGGGACAGGGCGCCGTCGGAACTGTTTTTT.

The V call is TRBV7-9, the J call TRBJ2-5, with D perhaps matching TRBD2 (7 bases). The V gene's germline CDR1 is SEHNR and CDR2 FQNEAQ (reference sequence). The V gene lost 6 bases and the J gene lost 4 bases, with 21 bases spanning the gap. The CDR3 covers 16 residues. This CDR3 is CASRQGGGGRGETQYF. The CDR3 nucleotides are TGTGCCAGCAGACAAGGAGGGGGAGGGCGGGGAGAGACCCAGTACTTC. Looking up the rest from reference TRBV7-9 and TRBJ2-5 gives the full variable domain: DTGVSQNPRHKITKRGQNVTFRCDPISEHNRLYWYRQTLGQGPEFLTYFQNEAQLEKSRLLSDRFSAERPKGSFSTLEIQRTEQGDSAMYLCASRQGGGGRGETQYFGPGTRLLVL.